This T cell receptor (beta chain) was identified during a study of blood T cell repertoires in COVID-19. Whole-study context: The study drew acute and convalescent COVID-19 samples from the United States, Italy and Spain. PBMCs, B-cell-depleted T cells, or T cells were the source of the cDNA or gDNA that made up the material.

The authors' processing: Researchers report that nucleated cell counts were estimated from reference gene primer amplification. Here immunoSEQ multiplex PCR was the method, and the copy in TCRdb shows in-frame clones only, minus some. D and trimming come from the DNA, and the V and J calls and clone size come from that table. The sample contains about 190,000 clones, around four fifths of which appear only once. The CDR3 runs to 14 residues. V lost 1 base and J 6 bases, leaving 11 bases between the germline ends. Germline CDR1 and CDR2: MGHRA and YSYEKL. V gene TRBV4-1 combines with J gene TRBJ2-3; D is possibly TRBD2 (6 bases). Sequences were obtained from peripheral blood. The sequence came from a woman aged 25 to 39 with acute or convalescent COVID-19. The CDR3 sequence is CASSQGEDWDTQYF. The CDR3 DNA reads as TGCGCCAGCAGCCAAGGGGAGGATTGGGATACGCAGTATTTT.